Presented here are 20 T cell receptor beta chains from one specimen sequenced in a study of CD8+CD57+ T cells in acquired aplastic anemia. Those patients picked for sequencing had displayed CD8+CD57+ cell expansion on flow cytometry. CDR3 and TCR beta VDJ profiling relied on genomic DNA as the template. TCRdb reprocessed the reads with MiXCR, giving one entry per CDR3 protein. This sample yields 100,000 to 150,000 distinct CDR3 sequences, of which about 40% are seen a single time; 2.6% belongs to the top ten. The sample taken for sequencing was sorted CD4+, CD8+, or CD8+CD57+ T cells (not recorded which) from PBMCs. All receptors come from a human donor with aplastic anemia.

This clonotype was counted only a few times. CDR3: CASTKEVRVGTEAFF. The CDR3 DNA is TGTGCCAGCACCAAAGAGGTCCGGGTCGGAACTGAAGCTTTCTTT. This sequence joins TRBV4-2 and TRBJ1-1; D not certain. This CDR3 spans 15 amino acids. Germline V CDR1 and CDR2: LGHNA, YNFKEQ. V was trimmed by 7 bases and J by 5 bases, leaving 20 bases between them.

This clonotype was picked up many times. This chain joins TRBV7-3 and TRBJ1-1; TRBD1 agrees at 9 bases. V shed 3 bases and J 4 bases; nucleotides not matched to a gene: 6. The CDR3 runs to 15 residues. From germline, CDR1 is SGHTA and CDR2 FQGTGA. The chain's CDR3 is CASSLTGTGPTEAFF. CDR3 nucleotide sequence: TGTGCCAGCAGCTTGACCGGGACAGGGCCCACTGAAGCTTTCTTT.

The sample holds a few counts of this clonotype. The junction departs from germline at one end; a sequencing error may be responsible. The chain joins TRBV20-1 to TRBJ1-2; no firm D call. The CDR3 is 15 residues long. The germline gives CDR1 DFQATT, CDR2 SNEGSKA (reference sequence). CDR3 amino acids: CNARDQAAFHYGYTF. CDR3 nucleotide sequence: TGCAATGCTAGAGATCAGGCAGCCTTCCACTATGGCTACACCTTC.

The CDR3 DNA reads TGTGCCTCCTTCTCGACTAGCGGGGGCCCAGATACGCAGTATTTT. Translation gives CASFSTSGGPDTQYF. The V call is TRBV25-1, the J call TRBJ2-3, with TRBD2 identical over 12 bases. CDR3 length equals 15 residues. After removal of 11 bases from V and 4 bases from J, the junction contained 10 bases not matched to a gene. Germline assignment: CDR1 MGHDK and CDR2 SYGVNS.

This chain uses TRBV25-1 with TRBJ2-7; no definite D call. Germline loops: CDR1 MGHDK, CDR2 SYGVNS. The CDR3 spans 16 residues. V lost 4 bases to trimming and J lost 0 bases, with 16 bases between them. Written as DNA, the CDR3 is TGTGCCAGCAGTGGAGACTCGGACGGTAGCTCCTACGAGCAGTACGTC. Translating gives CASSGDSDGSSYEQYV.

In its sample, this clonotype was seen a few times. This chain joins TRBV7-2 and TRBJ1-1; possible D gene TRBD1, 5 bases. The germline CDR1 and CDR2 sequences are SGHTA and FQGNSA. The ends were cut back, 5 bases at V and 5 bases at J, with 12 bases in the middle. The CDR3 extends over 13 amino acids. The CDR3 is CASSQGQGTEAFF. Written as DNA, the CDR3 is TGTGCCAGCAGCCAAGGCCAGGGAACTGAAGCTTTCTTT.

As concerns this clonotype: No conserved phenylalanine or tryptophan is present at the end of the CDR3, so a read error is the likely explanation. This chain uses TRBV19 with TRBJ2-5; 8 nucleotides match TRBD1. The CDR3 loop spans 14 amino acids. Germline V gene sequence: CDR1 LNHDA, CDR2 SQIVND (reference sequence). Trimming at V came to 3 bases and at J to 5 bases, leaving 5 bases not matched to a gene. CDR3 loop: CASSIPQGGETQYL. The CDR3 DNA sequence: TGTGCCAGTAGTATCCCACAGGGGGGCGAGACCCAGTACCTC.

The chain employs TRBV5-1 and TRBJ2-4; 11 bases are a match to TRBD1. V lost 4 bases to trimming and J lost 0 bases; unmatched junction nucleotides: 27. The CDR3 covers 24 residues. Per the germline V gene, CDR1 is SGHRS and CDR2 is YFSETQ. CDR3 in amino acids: CASSANSGQGAYGGAPLAKNIQYF. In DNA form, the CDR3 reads TGCGCCAGCAGCGCTAACTCCGGACAGGGGGCGTACGGGGGGGCGCCTTTAGCCAAAAACATTCAGTACTTC.

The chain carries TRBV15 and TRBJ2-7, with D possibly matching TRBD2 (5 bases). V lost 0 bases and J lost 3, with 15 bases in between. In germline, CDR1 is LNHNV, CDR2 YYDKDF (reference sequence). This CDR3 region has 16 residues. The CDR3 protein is CATSRDLSADGYEQYF. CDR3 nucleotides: TGTGCCACCAGCAGAGATCTTTCAGCGGATGGCTACGAGCAGTACTTC.

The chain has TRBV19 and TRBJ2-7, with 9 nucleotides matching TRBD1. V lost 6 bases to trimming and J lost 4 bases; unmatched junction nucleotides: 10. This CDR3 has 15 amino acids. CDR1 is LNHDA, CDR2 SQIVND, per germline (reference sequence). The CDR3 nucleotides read TGTGCCAGTAGCATTATCGGGACAGGGCGGTACGAGCAGTACTTC. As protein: CASSIIGTGRYEQYF. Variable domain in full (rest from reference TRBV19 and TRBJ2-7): DGGITQSPKYLFRKEGQNVTLSCEQNLNHDAMYWYRQDPGQGLRLIYYSQIVNDFQKGDIAEGYSVSREKKESFPLTVTSAQKNPTAFYLCASSIIGTGRYEQYFGPGTRLTVT.

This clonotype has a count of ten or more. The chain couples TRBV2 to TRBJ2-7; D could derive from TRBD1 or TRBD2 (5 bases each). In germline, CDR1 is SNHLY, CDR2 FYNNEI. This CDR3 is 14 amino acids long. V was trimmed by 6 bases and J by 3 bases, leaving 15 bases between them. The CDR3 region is CASRGVDTVYEQYF. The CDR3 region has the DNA TGTGCCAGCAGGGGGGTGGACACCGTCTACGAGCAGTACTTC.

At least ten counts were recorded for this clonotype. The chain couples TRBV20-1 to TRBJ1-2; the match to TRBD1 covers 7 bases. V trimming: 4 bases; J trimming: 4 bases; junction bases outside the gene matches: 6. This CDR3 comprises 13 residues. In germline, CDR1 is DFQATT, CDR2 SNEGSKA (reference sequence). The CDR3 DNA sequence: TGCAGTGCTATACCGACAGGGCCCTATGGCTACACCTTC. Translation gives CSAIPTGPYGYTF.

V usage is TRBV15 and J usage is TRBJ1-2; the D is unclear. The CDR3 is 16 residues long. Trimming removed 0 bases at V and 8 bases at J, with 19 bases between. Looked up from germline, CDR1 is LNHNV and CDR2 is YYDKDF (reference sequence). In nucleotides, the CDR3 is TGTGCCACCAGCAGAGATTCGCGTGGGCGGCGGTGGGGCTACACCTTC. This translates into CATSRDSRGRRWGYTF.

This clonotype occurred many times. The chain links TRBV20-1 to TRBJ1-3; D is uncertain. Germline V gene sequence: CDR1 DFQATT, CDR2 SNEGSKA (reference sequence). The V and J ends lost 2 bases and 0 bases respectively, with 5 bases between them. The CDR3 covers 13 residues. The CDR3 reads CSARQVSGNTIYF. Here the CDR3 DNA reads TGCAGTGCTAGACAGGTCTCTGGAAACACCATATATTTT.

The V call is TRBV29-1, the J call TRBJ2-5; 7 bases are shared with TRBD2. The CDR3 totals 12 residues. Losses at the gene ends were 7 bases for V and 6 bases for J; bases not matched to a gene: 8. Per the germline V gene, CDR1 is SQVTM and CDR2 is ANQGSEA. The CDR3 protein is CSALTSRQTQYF. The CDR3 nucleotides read TGCAGCGCCTTGACTAGCAGACAGACCCAGTACTTC.

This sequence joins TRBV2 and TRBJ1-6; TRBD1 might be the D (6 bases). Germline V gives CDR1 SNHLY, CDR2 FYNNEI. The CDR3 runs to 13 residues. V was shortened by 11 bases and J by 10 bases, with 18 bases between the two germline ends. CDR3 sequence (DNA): TGTGCCTCAAGGGGGGGGTTTAACTCACCCCTCCACTTT. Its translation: CASRGGFNSPLHF. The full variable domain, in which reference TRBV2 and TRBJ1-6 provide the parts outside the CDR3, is EPEVTQTPSHQVTQMGQEVILRCVPISNHLYFYWYRQILGQKVEFLVSFYNNEISEKSEIFDDQFSVERPDGSNFTLKIRSTKLEDSAMYFCASRGGFNSPLHFGNGTRLTVT.

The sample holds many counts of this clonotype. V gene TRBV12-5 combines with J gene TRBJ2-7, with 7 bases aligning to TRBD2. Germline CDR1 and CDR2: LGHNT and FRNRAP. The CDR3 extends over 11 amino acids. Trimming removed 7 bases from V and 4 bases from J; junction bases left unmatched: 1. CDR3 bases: TGTGCTAGTGCCGGGGGGTACGAGCAGTACTTC. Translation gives CASAGGYEQYF.

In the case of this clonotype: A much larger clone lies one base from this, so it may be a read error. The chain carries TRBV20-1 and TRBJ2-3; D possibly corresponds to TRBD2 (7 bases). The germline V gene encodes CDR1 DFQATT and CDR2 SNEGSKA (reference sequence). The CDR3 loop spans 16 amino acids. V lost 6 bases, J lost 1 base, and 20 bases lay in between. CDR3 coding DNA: TGCAGTGCCCCCAAGGGGGGGGCATGTGGCACAGATACGCAGTATTTT. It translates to CSAPKGGACGTDTQYF.

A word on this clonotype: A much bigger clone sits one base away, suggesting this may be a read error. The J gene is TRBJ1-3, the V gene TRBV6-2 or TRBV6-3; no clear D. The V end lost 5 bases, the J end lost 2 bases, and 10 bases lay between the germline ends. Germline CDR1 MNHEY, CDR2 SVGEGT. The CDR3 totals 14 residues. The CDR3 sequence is CASSHRSPGNTIYF. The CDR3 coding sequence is TGTGCCAGCAGTCATCGATCTCCTGGAAACACCATATATTTT.

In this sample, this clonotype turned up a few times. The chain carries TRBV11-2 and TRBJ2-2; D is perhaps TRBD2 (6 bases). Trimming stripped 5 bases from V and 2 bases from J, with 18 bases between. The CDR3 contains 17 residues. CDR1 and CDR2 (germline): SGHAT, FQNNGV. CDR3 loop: CASSPGGWEPNTGELFF. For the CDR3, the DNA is TGTGCCAGCAGCCCTGGGGGGTGGGAGCCAAACACCGGGGAGCTGTTTTTT.